A selection of T cell receptor beta chains follows, all from one sample in a study of T cells in tumors after PD-1 blockade. Assay used: immunoSEQ multiplex PCR; TCRdb lists only in-frame clones, some missing. Here the sample spans some 24,000 clones, around four fifths being singletons. Specimen: PBMCs, collected after anti-PD-1 treatment. The source of these receptors is a human donor with basal cell carcinoma. The conserved cysteine and the conserved F or W are not part of the CDR3 here.

v_gene	j_gene	CDR3aa
TRBV6-5	TRBJ2-7	ASSYRPARYEQY
TRBV28	TRBJ1-2	ASRGGQFYGYT
TRBV5-8	TRBJ2-3	ASSFPGVGTTSTDTQY
TRBV3-1/TRBV3-2	TRBJ1-3	ASSQDWGSNTIY
TRBV18	TRBJ1-1	ASSPKDTNTEAF
TRBV5-4	TRBJ2-1	ASSWGLAGGRASEQF
TRBV3-1/TRBV3-2	TRBJ2-1	ASSSRLAPYNEQF
TRBV7-8	TRBJ1-1	ASSPNTVSPGLGAF
TRBV7-3	TRBJ2-5	ASSWSRGETQY
TRBV15	TRBJ1-5	ATSGGQRRSQPQH
TRBV7-8	TRBJ2-2	ASSLRDTGELF
TRBV2	TRBJ1-2	AREGQGARGYT
TRBV9	TRBJ1-1	ASSVGSGQRNTEAF
TRBV10-2	TRBJ2-1	ASSESNRGLSSYNEQF
TRBV30	TRBJ1-2	AWSRRPLDYGYT
TRBV5-1	TRBJ2-7	ASRPDAGREQY
TRBV4-2	TRBJ2-7	ASSQALAEATYEQY